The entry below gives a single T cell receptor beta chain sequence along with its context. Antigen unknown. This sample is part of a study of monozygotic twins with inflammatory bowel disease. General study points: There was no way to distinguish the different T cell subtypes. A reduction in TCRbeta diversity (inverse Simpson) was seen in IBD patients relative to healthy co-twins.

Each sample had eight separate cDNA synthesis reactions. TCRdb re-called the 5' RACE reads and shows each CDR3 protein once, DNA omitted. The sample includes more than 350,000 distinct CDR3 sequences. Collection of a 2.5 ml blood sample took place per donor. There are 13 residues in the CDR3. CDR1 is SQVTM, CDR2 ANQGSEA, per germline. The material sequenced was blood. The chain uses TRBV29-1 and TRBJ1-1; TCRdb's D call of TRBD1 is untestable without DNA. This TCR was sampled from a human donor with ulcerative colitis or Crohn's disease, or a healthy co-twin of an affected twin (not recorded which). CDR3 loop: CSVRQGGNTEAFF.